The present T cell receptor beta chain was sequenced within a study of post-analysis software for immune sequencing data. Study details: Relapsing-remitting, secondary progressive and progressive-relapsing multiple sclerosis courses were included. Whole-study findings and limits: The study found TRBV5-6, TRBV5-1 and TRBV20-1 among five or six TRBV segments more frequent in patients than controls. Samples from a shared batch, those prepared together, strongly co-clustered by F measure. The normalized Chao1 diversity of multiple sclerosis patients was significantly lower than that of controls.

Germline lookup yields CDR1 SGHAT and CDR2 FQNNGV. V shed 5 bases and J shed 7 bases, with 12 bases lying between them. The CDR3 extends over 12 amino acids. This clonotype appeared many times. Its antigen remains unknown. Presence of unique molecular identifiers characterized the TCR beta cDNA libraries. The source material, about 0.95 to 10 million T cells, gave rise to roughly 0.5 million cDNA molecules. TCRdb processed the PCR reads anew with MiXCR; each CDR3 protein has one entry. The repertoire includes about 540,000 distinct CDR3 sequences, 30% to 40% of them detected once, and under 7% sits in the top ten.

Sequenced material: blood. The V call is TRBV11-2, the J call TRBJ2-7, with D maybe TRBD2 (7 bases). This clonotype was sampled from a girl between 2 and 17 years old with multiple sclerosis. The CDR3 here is CASSLGGREQYF. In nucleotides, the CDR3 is TGTGCCAGCAGCCTGGGGGGGCGGGAGCAGTACTTC.